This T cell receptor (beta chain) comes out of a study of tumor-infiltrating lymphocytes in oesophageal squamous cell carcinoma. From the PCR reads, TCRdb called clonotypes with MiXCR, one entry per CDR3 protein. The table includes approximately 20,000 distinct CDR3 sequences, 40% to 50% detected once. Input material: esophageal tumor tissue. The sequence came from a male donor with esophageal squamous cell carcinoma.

DNA for the CDR3: TGTGCCACCAGTGATCCTGGGACAGAGGGGACCCAGTACTTC. Its translation is CATSDPGTEGTQYF. The chain couples TRBV24-1 to TRBJ2-5; 7 bases match TRBD1. This CDR3 spans 14 amino acids. Germline CDR1 is KGHDR and CDR2 is SFDVKD. The J segment lost 7 bases and the V segment lost 3 bases, leaving 7 bases of the junction unmatched.